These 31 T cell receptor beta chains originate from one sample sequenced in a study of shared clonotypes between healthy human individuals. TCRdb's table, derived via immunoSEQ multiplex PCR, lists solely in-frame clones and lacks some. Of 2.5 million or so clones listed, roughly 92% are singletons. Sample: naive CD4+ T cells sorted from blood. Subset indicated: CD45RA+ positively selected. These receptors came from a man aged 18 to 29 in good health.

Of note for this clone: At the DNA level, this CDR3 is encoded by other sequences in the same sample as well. The CDR3 reads CASSLLAGDTDTQYF. In DNA form, the CDR3 reads TGCGCCAGCAGCTTGCTAGCGGGGGACACAGATACGCAGTATTTT. The chain combines TRBV5-1 with TRBJ2-3; the match to TRBD2 covers 10 bases. Losses at the gene ends were 1 base for V and 2 bases for J; bases not matched to a gene: 1. CDR3 length equals 15 residues. Germline-derived CDR1 and CDR2 are SGHRS and YFSETQ.

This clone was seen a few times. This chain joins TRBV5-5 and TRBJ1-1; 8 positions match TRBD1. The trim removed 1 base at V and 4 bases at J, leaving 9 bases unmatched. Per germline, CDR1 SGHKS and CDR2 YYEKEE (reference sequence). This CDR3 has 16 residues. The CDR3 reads CASSLQGATMATEAFF. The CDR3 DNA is TGTGCCAGCAGCTTGCAGGGGGCGACCATGGCCACTGAAGCTTTCTTT. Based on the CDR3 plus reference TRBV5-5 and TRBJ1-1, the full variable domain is DAGVTQSPTHLIKTRGQQVTLRCSPISGHKSVSWYQQVLGQGPQFIFQYYEKEERGRGNFPDRFSARQFPNYSSELNVNALLLGDSALYLCASSLQGATMATEAFFGQGTRLTVV.

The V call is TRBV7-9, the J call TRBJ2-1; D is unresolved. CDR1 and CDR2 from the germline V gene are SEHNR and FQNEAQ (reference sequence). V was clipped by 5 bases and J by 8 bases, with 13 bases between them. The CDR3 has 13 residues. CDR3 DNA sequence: TGTGCCAGCAGCCCGCCGTCGGACGATGAGCAGTTCTTC. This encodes CASSPPSDDEQFF.

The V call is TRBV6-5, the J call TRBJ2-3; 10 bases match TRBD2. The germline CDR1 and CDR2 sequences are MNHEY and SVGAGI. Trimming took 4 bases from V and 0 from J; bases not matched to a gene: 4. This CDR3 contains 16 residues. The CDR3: CASSSWTSGSTDTQYF. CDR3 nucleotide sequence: TGTGCCAGCAGTTCCTGGACTAGCGGTAGCACAGATACGCAGTATTTT.

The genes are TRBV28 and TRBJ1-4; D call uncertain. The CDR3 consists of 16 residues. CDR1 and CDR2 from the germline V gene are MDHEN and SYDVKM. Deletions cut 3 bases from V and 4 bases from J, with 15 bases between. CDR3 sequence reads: CASSFSYGDFNEKLFF. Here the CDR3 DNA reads TGTGCCAGCAGTTTTTCGTACGGAGACTTTAATGAAAAACTGTTTTTT.

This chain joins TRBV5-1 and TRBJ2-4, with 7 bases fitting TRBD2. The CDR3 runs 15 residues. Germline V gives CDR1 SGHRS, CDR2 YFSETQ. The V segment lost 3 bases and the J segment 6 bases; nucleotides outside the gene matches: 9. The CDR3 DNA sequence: TGCGCCAGCAGCTCCCTCGGCGGGGGAGTAAACATTCAGTACTTC. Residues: CASSSLGGGVNIQYF.

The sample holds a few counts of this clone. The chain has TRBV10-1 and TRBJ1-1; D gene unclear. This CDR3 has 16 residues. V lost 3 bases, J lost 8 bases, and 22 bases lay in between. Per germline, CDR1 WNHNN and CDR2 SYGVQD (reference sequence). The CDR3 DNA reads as TGCGCCAGCAGTGACCCCGGCACCGGGAGCGCTGGGGAAGCTTTCTTT. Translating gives CASSDPGTGSAGEAFF.

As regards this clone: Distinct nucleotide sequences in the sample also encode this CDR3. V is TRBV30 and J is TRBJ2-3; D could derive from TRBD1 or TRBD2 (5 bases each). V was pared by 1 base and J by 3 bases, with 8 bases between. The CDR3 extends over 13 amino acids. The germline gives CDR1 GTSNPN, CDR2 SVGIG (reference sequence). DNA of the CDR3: TGTGCCTGGAGTGCGGGGCAGACAGATACGCAGTATTTT. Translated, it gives CAWSAGQTDTQYF.

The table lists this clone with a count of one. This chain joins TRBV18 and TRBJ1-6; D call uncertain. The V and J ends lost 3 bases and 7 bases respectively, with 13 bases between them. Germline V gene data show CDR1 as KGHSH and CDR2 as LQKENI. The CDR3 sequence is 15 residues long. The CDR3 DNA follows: TGTGCCAGCTCACCCACCACACATATCAATTCACCCCTCCACTTT. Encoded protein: CASSPTTHINSPLHF. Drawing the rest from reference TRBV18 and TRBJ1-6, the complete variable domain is NAGVMQNPRHLVRRRGQEARLRCSPMKGHSHVYWYRQLPEEGLKFMVYLQKENIIDESGMPKERFSAEFPKEGPSILRIQQVVRGDSAAYFCASSPTTHINSPLHFGNGTRLTVT.

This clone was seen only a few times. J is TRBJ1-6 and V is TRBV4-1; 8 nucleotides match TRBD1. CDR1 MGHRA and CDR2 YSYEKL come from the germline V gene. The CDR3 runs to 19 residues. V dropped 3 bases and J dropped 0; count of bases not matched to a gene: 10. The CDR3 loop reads CASSQTAQGASSYNSPLHF. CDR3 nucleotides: TGCGCCAGCAGCCAGACGGCGCAGGGGGCGAGCTCCTATAATTCACCCCTCCACTTT.

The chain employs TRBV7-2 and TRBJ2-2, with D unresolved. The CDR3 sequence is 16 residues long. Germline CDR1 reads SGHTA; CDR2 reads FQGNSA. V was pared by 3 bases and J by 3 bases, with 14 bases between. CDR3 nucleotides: TGTGCCAGCAGCTTTGAGCAAGGAATAGACACCGGGGAGCTGTTTTTT. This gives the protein CASSFEQGIDTGELFF.

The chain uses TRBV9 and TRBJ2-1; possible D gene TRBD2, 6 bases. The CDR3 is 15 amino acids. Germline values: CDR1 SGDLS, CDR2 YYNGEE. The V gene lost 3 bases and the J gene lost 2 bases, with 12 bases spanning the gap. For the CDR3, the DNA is TGTGCCAGCAGCGCCCAGACTAGTCCCTACAATGAGCAGTTCTTC. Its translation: CASSAQTSPYNEQFF.

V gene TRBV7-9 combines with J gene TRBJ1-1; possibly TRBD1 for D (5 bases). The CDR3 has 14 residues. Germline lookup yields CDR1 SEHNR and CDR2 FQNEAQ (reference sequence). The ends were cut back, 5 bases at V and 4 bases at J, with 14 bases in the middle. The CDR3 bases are TGTGCCAGCAGCATAGGGACGGGCCGCACTGAAGCTTTCTTT. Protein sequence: CASSIGTGRTEAFF.

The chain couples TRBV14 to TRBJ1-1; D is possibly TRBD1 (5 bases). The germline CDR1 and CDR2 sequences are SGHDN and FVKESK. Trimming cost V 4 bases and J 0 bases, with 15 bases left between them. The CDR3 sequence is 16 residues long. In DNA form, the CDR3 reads TGTGCCAGCAGCCCGCTGGCAGGGAACATGAACACTGAAGCTTTCTTT. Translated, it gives CASSPLAGNMNTEAFF.

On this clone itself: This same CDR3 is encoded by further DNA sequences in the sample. The CDR3 loop reads CASSVEGGLNTEAFF. The CDR3 bases are TGTGCCAGCAGCGTAGAGGGGGGATTGAACACTGAAGCTTTCTTT. The V and J genes are TRBV9 and TRBJ1-1; a weak D match, TRBD1 (6 bases). Trimming took off 0 bases at V and 0 bases at J, with 9 bases between the two ends. CDR3 length: 15 amino acids. Germline V gene lookup returns CDR1 SGDLS and CDR2 YYNGEE. The complete variable domain, with remaining parts taken from reference TRBV9 and TRBJ1-1, reads DSGVTQTPKHLITATGQRVTLRCSPRSGDLSVYWYQQSLDQGLQFLIQYYNGEERAKGNILERFSAQQFPDLHSELNLSSLELGDSALYFCASSVEGGLNTEAFFGQGTRLTVV.

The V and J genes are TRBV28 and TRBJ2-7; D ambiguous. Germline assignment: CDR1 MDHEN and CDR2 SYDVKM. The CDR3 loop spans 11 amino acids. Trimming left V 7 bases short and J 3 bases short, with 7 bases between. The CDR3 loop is CASTSGYEQYF. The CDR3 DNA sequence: TGTGCCAGCACCTCAGGCTACGAGCAGTACTTC.

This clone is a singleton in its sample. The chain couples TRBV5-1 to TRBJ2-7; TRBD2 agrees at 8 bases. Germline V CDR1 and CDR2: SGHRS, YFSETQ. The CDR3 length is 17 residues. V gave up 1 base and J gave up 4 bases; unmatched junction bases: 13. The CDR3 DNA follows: TGCGCCAGCAGCTTGCCCCAACTAGCGGCCCCCTTATACGAGCAGTACTTC. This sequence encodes CASSLPQLAAPLYEQYF.

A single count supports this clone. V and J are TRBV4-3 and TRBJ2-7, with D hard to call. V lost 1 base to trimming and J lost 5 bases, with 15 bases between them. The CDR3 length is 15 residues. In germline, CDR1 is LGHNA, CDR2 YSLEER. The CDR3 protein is CASSQGTSLAHEQYF. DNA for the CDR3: TGCGCCAGCAGCCAAGGGACCTCCCTCGCCCACGAGCAGTACTTC.

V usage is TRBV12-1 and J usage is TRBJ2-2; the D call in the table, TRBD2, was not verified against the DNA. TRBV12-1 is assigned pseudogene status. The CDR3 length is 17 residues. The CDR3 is CASSKAGVYRDTGELFF. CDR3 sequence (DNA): TGTGCCAGCAGTAAAGCGGGAGTGTATCGGGACACCGGGGAGCTGTTTTTT.

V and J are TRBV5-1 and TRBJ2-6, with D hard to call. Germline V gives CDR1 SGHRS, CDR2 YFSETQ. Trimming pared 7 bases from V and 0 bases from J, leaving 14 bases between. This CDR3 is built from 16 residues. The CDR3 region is CASSPSPSSGANVLTF. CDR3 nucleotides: TGCGCCAGCTCTCCCTCCCCTAGCTCTGGGGCCAACGTCCTGACTTTC.

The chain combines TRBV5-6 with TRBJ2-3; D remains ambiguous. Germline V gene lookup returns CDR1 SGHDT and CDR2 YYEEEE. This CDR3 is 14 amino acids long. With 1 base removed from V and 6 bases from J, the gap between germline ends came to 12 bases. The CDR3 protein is CASSLRILGDTQYF. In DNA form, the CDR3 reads TGTGCCAGCAGCTTGCGGATCCTGGGCGATACGCAGTATTTT. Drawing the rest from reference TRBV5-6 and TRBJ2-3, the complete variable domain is DAGVTQSPTHLIKTRGQQVTLRCSPKSGHDTVSWYQQALGQGPQFIFQYYEEEERQRGNFPDRFSGHQFPNYSSELNVNALLLGDSALYLCASSLRILGDTQYFGPGTRLTVL.

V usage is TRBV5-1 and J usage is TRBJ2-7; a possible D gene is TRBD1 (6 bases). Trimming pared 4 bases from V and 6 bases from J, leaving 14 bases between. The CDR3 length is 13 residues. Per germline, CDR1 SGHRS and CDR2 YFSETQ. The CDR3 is CASSPTGPLEQYF. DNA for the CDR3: TGCGCCAGCAGCCCCACAGGGCCCCTCGAGCAGTACTTC.

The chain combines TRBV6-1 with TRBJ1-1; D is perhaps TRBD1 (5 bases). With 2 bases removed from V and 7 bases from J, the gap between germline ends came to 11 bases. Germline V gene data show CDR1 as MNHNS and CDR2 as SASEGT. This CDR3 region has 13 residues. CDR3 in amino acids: CASSEKGGVEAFF. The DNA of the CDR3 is TGTGCCAGCAGTGAAAAGGGAGGGGTTGAAGCTTTCTTT.

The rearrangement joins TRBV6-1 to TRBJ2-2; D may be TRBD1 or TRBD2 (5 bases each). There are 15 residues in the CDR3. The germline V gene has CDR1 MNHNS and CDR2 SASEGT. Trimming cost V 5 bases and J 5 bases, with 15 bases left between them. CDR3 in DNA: TGTGCCAGCAGTTCACGGGACCGCGGGACCGGGGAGCTGTTTTTT. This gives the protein CASSSRDRGTGELFF.

This chain's CDR3 is CASGPHTGELFF. For the CDR3, the DNA is TGTGCTAGTGGTCCCCACACCGGGGAGCTGTTTTTT. The J gene is TRBJ2-2, the V gene TRBV12-5; no clear D. The germline CDR1 and CDR2 sequences are LGHNT and FRNRAP. The CDR3 covers 12 residues. V lost 5 bases, J lost 3 bases, and 4 bases lay in between.

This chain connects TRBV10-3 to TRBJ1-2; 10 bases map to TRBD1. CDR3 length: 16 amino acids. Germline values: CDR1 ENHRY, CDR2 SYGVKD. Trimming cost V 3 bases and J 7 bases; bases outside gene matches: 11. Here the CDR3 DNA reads TGTGCCATCAGTGACAATCCGGCGGACAGGGGGTCTGGCTACACCTTC. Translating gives CAISDNPADRGSGYTF.

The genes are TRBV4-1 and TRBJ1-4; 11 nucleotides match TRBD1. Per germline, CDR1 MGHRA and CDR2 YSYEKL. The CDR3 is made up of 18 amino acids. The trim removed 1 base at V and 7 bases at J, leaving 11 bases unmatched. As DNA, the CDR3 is TGCGCCAGCAGCCAAGGGACAGGGGGCGGAATTGATCGTGAAAAACTGTTTTTT. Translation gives CASSQGTGGGIDREKLFF.

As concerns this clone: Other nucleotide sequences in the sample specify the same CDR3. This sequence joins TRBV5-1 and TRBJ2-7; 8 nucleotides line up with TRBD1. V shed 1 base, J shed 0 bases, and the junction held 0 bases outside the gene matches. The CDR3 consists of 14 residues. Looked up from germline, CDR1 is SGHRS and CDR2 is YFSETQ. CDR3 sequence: CASSLQGASYEQYF. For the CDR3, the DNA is TGCGCCAGCAGCTTGCAGGGGGCCTCCTACGAGCAGTACTTC.

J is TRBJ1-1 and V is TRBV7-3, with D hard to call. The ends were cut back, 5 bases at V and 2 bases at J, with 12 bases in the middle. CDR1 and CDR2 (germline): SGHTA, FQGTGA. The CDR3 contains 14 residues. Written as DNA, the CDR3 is TGTGCCAGCAGCCCCTCGGCAGCCAACACTGAAGCTTTCTTT. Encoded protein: CASSPSAANTEAFF.

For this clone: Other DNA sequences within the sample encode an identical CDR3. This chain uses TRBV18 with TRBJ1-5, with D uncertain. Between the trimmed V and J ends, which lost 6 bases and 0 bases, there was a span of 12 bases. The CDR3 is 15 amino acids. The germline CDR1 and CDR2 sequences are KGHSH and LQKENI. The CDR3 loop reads CASSPEMDSNQPQHF. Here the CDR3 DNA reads TGTGCCAGCTCTCCAGAAATGGATAGCAATCAGCCCCAGCATTTT.

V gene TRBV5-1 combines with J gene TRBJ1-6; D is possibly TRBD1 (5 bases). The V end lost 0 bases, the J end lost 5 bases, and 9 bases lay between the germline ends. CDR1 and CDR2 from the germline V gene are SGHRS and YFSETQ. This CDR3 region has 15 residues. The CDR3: CASSLDRHDNSPLHF. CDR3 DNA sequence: TGCGCCAGCAGCTTGGACAGGCACGATAATTCACCCCTCCACTTT.